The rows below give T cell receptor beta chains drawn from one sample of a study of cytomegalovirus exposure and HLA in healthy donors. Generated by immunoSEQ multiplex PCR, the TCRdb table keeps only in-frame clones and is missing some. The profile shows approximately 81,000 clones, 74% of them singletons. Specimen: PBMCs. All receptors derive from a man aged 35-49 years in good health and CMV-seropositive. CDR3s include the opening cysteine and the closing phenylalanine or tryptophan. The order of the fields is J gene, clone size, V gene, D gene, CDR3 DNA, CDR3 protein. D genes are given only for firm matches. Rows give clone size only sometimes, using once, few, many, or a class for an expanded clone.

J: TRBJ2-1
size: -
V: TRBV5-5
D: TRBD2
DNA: TGTGCCAGCAGCTTGACAGCGGGAGGGAAGGAGCAGTTCTTC
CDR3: CASSLTAGGKEQFF

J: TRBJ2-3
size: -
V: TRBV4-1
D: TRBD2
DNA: TGCGCCAGCAGCGAGGGCGGGGGAGATACGCAGTATTTT
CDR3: CASSEGGGDTQYF

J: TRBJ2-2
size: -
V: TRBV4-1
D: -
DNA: TGCGCCAGCAGCCAAGATTGGAGGGAGGCGAACACCGGGGAGCTGTTTTTT
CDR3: CASSQDWREANTGELFF

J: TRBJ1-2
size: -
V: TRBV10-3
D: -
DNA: TGTGCCATCAGTGAGGAAGGGGATGGCTACACCTTC
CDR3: CAISEEGDGYTF

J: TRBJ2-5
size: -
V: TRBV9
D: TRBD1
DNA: TGTGCCAGCAGCGTCGGGACAGGGGTAGCGGAGACCCAGTACTTC
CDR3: CASSVGTGVAETQYF

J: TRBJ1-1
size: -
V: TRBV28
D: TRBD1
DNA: TGTGCCAGCAGTTCGACAGGGGGCATGAACACTGAAGCTTTCTTT
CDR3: CASSSTGGMNTEAFF

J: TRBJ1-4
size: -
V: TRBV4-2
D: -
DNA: TGTGCCAGCAGCCCGCCCCCGGGAGAAAAACTGTTTTTT
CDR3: CASSPPPGEKLFF

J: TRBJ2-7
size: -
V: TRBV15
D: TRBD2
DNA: TGTGCCACCAGCGCTACGACTAGCGGGAGGGCTATGTACGAGCAGTACTTC
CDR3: CATSATTSGRAMYEQYF

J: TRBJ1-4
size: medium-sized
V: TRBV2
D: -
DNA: TGTGCCAGTCTCAGGGTGGAAAAACTGTTTTTT
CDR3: CASLRVEKLFF

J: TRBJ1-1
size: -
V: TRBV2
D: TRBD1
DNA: TGTGCCAGCAGCGCTGGGACAGGGAACACTGAAGCTTTCTTT
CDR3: CASSAGTGNTEAFF

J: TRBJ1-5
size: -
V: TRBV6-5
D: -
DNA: TGTGCCAGCCAACCGAGACAGTTTAGCAATCAGCCCCAGCATTTT
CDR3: CASQPRQFSNQPQHF

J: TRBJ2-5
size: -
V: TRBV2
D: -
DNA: TGTGCCAGCAGTGAAATAGCTCAAGAGACCCAGTACTTC
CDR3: CASSEIAQETQYF

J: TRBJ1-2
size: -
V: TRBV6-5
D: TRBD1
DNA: TGTGCCAGCAGTGCGACAGGGGGCGTAGGCTATGGCTACACCTTC
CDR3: CASSATGGVGYGYTF

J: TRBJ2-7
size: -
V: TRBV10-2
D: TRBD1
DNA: TGCGCCAGCAGTGAAGGTCACAGGGGTTCCTACGAGCAGTACTTC
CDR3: CASSEGHRGSYEQYF

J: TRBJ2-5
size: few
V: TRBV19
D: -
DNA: TGTGCCAGTAGTATTCAGGCCCAAGAGACCCAGTACTTC
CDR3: CASSIQAQETQYF

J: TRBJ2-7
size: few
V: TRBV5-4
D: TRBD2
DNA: TGTGCCAGCAGCTGGGCGACTAGCGGGTCCTACGAGCAGTACTTC
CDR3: CASSWATSGSYEQYF

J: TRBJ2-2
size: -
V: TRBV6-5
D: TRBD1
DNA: TGTGCCAGCAGTCGCAGGACAGGCGGGGAGCTGTTTTTT
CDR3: CASSRRTGGELFF

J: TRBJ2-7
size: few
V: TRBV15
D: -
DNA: TGTGCCACCAGCAGAGCGGAGGGAACCTACGAGCAGTACTTC
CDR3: CATSRAEGTYEQYF

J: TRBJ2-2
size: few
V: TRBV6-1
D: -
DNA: TGTGCCAGCAAACAACCGGGGGGCTGGGGCGGGGAGCTGTTTTTT
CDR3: CASKQPGGWGGELFF

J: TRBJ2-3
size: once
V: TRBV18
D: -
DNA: TGTGCCAGCTCACCTCTAATCACAGATACGCAGTATTTT
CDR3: CASSPLITDTQYF

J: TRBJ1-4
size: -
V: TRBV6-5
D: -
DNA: TGTGCCAGCAAGTCCGGGTCCCTTAATGAAAAACTGTTTTTT
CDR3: CASKSGSLNEKLFF

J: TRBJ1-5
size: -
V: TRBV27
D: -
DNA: TGTGCCAGCAGCTACAGGGCTAGCAATCAGCCCCAGCATTTT
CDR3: CASSYRASNQPQHF

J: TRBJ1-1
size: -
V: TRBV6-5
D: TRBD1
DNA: TGTGCCAGCAGCGACAGACAGGGTGAAGCTTTCTTT
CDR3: CASSDRQGEAFF

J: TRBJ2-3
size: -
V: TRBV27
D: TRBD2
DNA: TGTGCCAGCAGTTTGACCGGGACTAGCGGTGCAGATACGCAGTATTTT
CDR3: CASSLTGTSGADTQYF

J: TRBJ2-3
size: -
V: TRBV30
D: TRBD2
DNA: TGTGCCTGGAGCAAAGGACTCGTGGTAGCGGGAGTAGATACGCAGTATTTT
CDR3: CAWSKGLVVAGVDTQYF

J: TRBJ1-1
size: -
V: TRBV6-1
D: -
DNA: TGTGCCAGCCCCCGAAACGGGGACACTGAAGCTTTCTTT
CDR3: CASPRNGDTEAFF

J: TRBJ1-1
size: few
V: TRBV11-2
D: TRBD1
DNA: TGTGCCAGCAGCTTAGATCACAAAGGACAGGGGAACACTGAAGCTTTCTTT
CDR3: CASSLDHKGQGNTEAFF

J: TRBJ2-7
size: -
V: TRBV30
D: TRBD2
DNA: TGTGCCTGGCAGCGGGGCTACGAGCAGTACTTC
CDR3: CAWQRGYEQYF

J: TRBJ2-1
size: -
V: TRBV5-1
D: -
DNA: TGCGCCAGCAGCTTGATGGAGGGTGGCGAGCAGTTCTTC
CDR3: CASSLMEGGEQFF

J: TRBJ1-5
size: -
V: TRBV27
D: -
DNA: TGTGCCAGCTTGGAACGATGGACATCTAGCAATCAGCCCCAGCATTTT
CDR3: CASLERWTSSNQPQHF

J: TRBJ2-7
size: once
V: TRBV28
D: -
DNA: TGTGCCAGCAGTTCTATAGCTGCCAGCGAGCAGTACTTC
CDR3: CASSSIAASEQYF

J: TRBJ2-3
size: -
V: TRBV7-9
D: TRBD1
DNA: TGTGCCAGCAGCCCCCCGCAGGGGGAACGCACAGATACGCAGTATTTT
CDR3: CASSPPQGERTDTQYF

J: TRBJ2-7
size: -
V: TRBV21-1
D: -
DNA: TGTGCCAGCAGCATAGGCGGGAGCGGCTACGAGCAGTACTTC
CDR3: CASSIGGSGYEQYF

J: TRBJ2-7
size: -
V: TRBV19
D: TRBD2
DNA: TGTGCCAGTAGTCCTCCGGGACTAGCGGGAGGGGTGCAGTACTTC
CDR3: CASSPPGLAGGVQYF

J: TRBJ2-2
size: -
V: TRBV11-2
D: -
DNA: TGTGCCAGCAGCTTATCGTGGCCCCCTACCGGGGAGCTGTTTTTT
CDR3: CASSLSWPPTGELFF

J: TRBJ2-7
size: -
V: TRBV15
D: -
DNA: TGTGCCACCAGCAGATCCCTCCAGTCCTACGAGCAGTACTTC
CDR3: CATSRSLQSYEQYF

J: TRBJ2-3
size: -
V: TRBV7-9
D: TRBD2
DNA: TGTGCCAGCAGCACCTCGACTAGCGCTCGCACAGATACGCAGTATTTT
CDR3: CASSTSTSARTDTQYF

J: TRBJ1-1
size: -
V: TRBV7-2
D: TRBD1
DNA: TGTGCCAGCAGCCCCCGACCGGGACAGGGGTCCGCCGAAGCTTTCTTT
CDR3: CASSPRPGQGSAEAFF

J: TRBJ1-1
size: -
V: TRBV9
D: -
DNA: TGTGCCAGCAGCAGGGGTGCGGAAACTGAAGCTTTCTTT
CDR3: CASSRGAETEAFF

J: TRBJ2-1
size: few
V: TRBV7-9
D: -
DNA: TGTTCCAGCAGTGCCAGGGGGGAGATCAATGAGCAGTTCTTC
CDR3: CSSSARGEINEQFF

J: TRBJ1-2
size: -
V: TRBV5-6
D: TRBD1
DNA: TGTGCCAGCGCTCCCGGACAGGGCCCGGGGGGTGGCTACACCTTC
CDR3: CASAPGQGPGGGYTF

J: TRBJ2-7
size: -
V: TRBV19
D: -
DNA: TGTGCCAGTAGTATGAGGAGGGGCTACGAGCAGTACTTC
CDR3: CASSMRRGYEQYF

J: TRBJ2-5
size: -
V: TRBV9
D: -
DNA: TGTGCCAGCAGCGCAGGGTCTCCTTTACAAGAGACCCAGTACTTC
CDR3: CASSAGSPLQETQYF

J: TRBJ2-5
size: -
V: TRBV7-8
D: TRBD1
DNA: TGTGCCAGCAGCGGGCGGACAGGGAGCGGAGAGACCCAGTACTTC
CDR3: CASSGRTGSGETQYF

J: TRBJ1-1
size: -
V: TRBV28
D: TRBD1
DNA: TGTGCCAGCAGTTATTCCACAGGGGGCGTGAACACTGAAGCTTTCTTT
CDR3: CASSYSTGGVNTEAFF

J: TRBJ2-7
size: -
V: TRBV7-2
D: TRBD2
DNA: TGTGCCAGCAGCTTAGTCAACCTAGCGGGTTATCACTCCTACGAGCAGTACTTC
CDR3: CASSLVNLAGYHSYEQYF

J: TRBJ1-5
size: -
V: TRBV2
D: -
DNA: TGTGCCAGCAGTGGTTCACAACGCAATCAGCCCCAGCATTTT
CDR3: CASSGSQRNQPQHF

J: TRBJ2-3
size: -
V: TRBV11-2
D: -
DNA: TGTGCCAGCAGCCCACGGGTCAACACAGATACGCAGTATTTT
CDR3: CASSPRVNTDTQYF

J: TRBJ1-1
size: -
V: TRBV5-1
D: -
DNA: TGCGCCAGCAGCGTGGACACTAGGGACACTGAAGCTTTCTTT
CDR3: CASSVDTRDTEAFF

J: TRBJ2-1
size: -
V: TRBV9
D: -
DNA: TGTGCCAGCAGCGGACTTACAGGGGGGGACAATGAGCAGTTCTTC
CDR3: CASSGLTGGDNEQFF

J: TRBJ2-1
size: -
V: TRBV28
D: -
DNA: TGTGCCAGCAGTTCCAGGACTGGCTCCTACAATGAGCAGTTCTTC
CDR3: CASSSRTGSYNEQFF

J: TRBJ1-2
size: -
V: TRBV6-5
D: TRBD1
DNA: TGTGCCAGCAGTCGTAGGACAGGGGAAGATGGCTACACCTTC
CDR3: CASSRRTGEDGYTF

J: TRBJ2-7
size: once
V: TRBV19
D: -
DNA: TGTGCCAGTAGTATGGGAGGTAACGAGCAGTACTTC
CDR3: CASSMGGNEQYF

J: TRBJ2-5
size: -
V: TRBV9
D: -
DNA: TGTGCCAGCAGCGCATGGGAGCGGCAAGAGACCCAGTACTTC
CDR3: CASSAWERQETQYF

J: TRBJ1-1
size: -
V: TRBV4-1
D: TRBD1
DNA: TGCGCCAGCAGCCCTGGGACAGGGTTGGAGGGAACTGAAGCTTTCTTT
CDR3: CASSPGTGLEGTEAFF